This T cell receptor (beta chain) was identified in a study of T cells in Graves' hyperthyroidism and ophthalmopathy (dated by TCRdb to between 2019 and 2020). At the level of the whole study: Peripheral blood samples were taken at the time of initial diagnosis, prior to any treatment. The 100 discovery patients were randomly split 7:3 into training and test sets. According to the paper, TCR Vbeta CDR3 sequencing was carried out on more than 120 peripheral blood samples, which came from approximately 43 ophthalmopathy, roughly 75 hyperthyroidism and around 17 progressor patients. Once sampling was done, hyperthyroidism patients were given methimazole at a starting dose of 30 mg daily, whereas ophthalmopathy patients were given high-dose intravenous methylprednisolone. An independent validation cohort of about 20 hyperthyroidism patients and 17 patients who later progressed to ophthalmopathy tested prospective prediction of ophthalmopathy. The study also compared thyroid tissue and blood T-cell repertoires from roughly six Graves' hyperthyroidism patients. TCR V-J signatures able to tell the groups apart were searched for in a discovery cohort of some 100 patients, of whom over 40 had Graves' ophthalmopathy and under 65 had stable Graves' hyperthyroidism. Study-wide findings and limitations: Most expanded thyroid clonotypes (frequency above 0.001) were also detected in blood, suggesting blood repertoires may reflect thyroid immune responses. In validation, the model predicted progression to ophthalmopathy with 65% to 71% sensitivity and 72% to 85% specificity, a median of about 6.7 months before onset. A 13 V-J signature model separated ophthalmopathy from stable hyperthyroidism, with nearly 90% sensitivity and roughly 81% specificity in cross-validation and 80%/75% in testing. Sample size was not statistically predetermined, and blinding of investigators to group allocation was not performed.

The TCR beta CDR3 regions were amplified from the RNA transcripts. A first-round RT-PCR of the TCR CDR3 used the HTBI primer set with the Qiagen OneStep RT-PCR kit. Libraries were constructed in a second round of multiplex PCR, after which size selection and purification were performed. The libraries were sequenced on an Illumina HiSeq2000 using paired-end 100 bp reads. The authors' pipeline ran thus. SOAPnuke was used to process the raw data, with reads discarded if the reads contained adapters or uncalled bases, had a mean Phred below 15, or lacked an exact constant-primer or identifier match. COPE v1.2.5 was used to merge high-quality paired reads, and clonotypes were defined as unique nucleotide sequences. Clonotypes were aligned to IMGT TRBV, TRBD and TRBJ reference segments using MiTCR v1.1. Analysis was restricted to V-J combinations with a frequency above 0.0001, which covered 99.2% of repertoires. A TCS score was defined as the ratio between F50 (clonal expansion) and ExV (chaos), using BLOSUM62-based TCRdist between CDR3 peptides within each V-J. Welch's t-statistics and random forest reduced 450 to 600 V-J features to fewer than 15, which were used in a naive Bayes classifier (R e1071). TCRdb trimmed public reads at Q25 via fastp, called clones via MiXCR and kept in-frame beta chains. For every CDR3 protein sequence, its rows merge into one entry that carries the most common genes and DNA. In this record, the V and J calls reflect TCRdb's handling and not the investigators' own analysis. The sample profile shows around 300,000 distinct CDR3 sequences; roughly 13% of them were found once. Of the sample, about a third is held by the ten largest clones.

Moderately to severely active disease, a Clinical Activity Score of at least 3, a NOSPECS grade of at least 4, and a duration under 3 months were present in ophthalmopathy patients. Exclusion was applied to patients with uncontrolled infections, other autoimmune diseases, pregnancy or lactation. Diagnoses relied on clinical symptoms, serum thyroxine and TRAb, thyroid ultrasound and orbital computed tomography. Ficoll-Paque density gradient centrifugation was used to isolate PBMCs from approximately 11 ml of fresh peripheral blood. Trizol reagent was used to extract total RNA, and RNA quality was then checked on an Agilent 2100 Bioanalyzer. This clonotype was seen repeatedly, ten times or more. It lacks a known antigen. Base qualities are not recorded, but no much larger clone differs from it by a single base. V is shortened by 5 bases, J by 8 bases, and the region joining them spans 15 bases. CDR3 length: 14 amino acids, cysteine to phenylalanine. This entry keeps only the CDR3 DNA: 42 bases, framed from base 1. For CDR1 and CDR2, the germline V gene (reference sequence) lists LGHDT and YNNKEL.

The clonotype comes from a middle-aged woman with Graves' ophthalmopathy. The sequence is built from TRBV3-1 and TRBJ1-4, with no reliable assignment of the D segment. Sequencing was carried out using blood. In nucleotide form, the sequence is TGTGCCAGCAGCTACAGTGGAGGTCGGGAAAAACTGTTTTTT. It specifies CASSYSGGREKLFF.